Listed below are T cell receptor beta chains from one sample, sequenced in a study of vaccination and CD4 T cells after COVID-19. One entry per CDR3 protein results from TCRdb running MiXCR on the PCR reads. Among around 30,000 distinct CDR3 sequences listed, around 33% were seen once. Their specific antigens are unknown. The specimen was CD4+ T cells from blood, cultured in vitro, collected about 7 months after SARS-CoV-2 vaccination. The source of these receptors is a human donor who had recovered from COVID-19. The CDR3 runs from the conserved cysteine through the conserved F or W. A D gene is named only where the DNA matches it firmly. Size is omitted from some rows. Given values are once, few, many or a class for expanded clones.

TRBV20-1	NA	TRBJ2-3	TRBD2	CSAPGASGSSHTQYF	TGCAGCGCACCCGGGGCTAGCGGGAGTTCGCATACGCAGTATTTT
TRBV7-2	NA	TRBJ2-1	TRBD2	CASSLALAGGWTSYNEQFF	TGTGCCAGCAGCTTAGCCCTAGCGGGAGGATGGACGTCCTACAATGAGCAGTTCTTC
TRBV7-9	few	TRBJ2-5	TRBD1	CASSLGVGGKETQYF	TGTGCCAGCAGCTTGGGGGTAGGGGGCAAGGAGACCCAGTACTTC
TRBV24-1	large	TRBJ2-4	NA	CATSEASQNIQYF	TGTGCCACCAGTGAAGCCTCACAAAACATTCAGTACTTC
TRBV7-8	NA	TRBJ2-7	NA	CASSLGGGGVGYEQYF	TGTGCCAGCAGCTTAGGGGGAGGGGGAGTGGGTTACGAGCAGTACTTC
TRBV21-1	medium-sized	TRBJ1-6	NA	CASSKWVRASPLHF	TGTGCCAGCAGCAAGTGGGTACGGGCTTCACCCCTCCACTTT
TRBV20-1	few	TRBJ2-7	TRBD1	CSARDFRGNYEQYF	TGCAGTGCTAGAGACTTCAGGGGGAACTACGAGCAGTACTTC
TRBV5-1	NA	TRBJ2-5	TRBD1	CASSYGQDQETQYF	TGCGCCAGCAGCTATGGACAGGACCAAGAGACCCAGTACTTC
TRBV20-1	NA	TRBJ2-5	TRBD2	CSAQAGGGETQYF	TGCAGTGCTCAAGCGGGAGGGGGGGAGACCCAGTACTTC
TRBV5-4	few	TRBJ1-2	NA	CASSHWQSRYGYTF	TGTGCCAGCAGCCATTGGCAATCACGATATGGCTACACCTTC
TRBV19	NA	TRBJ2-5	NA	CASSSKSGGTSETQYF	TGTGCCAGTAGTAGCAAATCTGGCGGGACGTCGGAGACCCAGTACTTC
TRBV20-1	NA	TRBJ1-5	NA	CSAGGRVEGESQHF	TGCAGTGCCGGAGGCAGGGTCGAAGGGGAGTCCCAGCATTTT
TRBV5-4	few	TRBJ2-3	TRBD1	CATMNRGGTDTQYF	TGTGCCACCATGAACAGGGGCGGCACAGATACGCAGTATTTT
TRBV10-3	NA	TRBJ1-1	NA	CAISEPGTEAFF	TGTGCCATCAGTGAGCCCGGAACTGAAGCTTTCTTT
TRBV18	once	TRBJ2-3	NA	CASSPNSGDTQYF	TGTGCCAGCTCACCAAACTCGGGAGATACGCAGTATTTT
TRBV7-9	NA	TRBJ1-5	NA	CASSLGGLSNQPQHF	TGTGCCAGCAGCTTAGGTGGACTTAGCAATCAGCCCCAGCATTTT
TRBV20-1	NA	TRBJ2-2	NA	CSADKDWNTGELFF	TGCAGTGCAGACAAAGACTGGAACACCGGGGAGCTGTTTTTT
TRBV6-1	few	TRBJ2-7	TRBD2	CASTSTQGTSGASYEQYF	TGTGCCAGCACCTCAACCCAAGGGACTAGCGGGGCCTCCTACGAGCAGTACTTC
TRBV28	NA	TRBJ1-2	NA	CASSFRAGRNYGYTF	TGTGCCAGCAGTTTCAGGGCAGGACGTAACTATGGCTACACCTTC
TRBV6-1	few	TRBJ1-6	NA	CASSPHGGGRNSPLHF	TGTGCCAGCAGCCCACATGGGGGCGGCCGGAATTCACCCCTCCACTTT
TRBV6-1	NA	TRBJ2-3	TRBD2	CASSEWSGSTDTQYF	TGTGCCAGCAGTGAGTGGAGCGGGAGTACAGATACGCAGTATTTT
TRBV7-9	NA	TRBJ2-4	TRBD1	CASSLVDRGAKNIQYF	TGTGCCAGCAGCTTAGTGGACAGGGGGGCCAAAAACATTCAGTACTTC
TRBV27	few	TRBJ1-2	NA	CASATPRGGNYGYTF	TGTGCCAGCGCCACGCCCCGGGGCGGCAACTATGGCTACACCTTC
TRBV7-2	few	TRBJ2-3	NA	CASSRRRGPDTQYF	TGTGCCAGCAGCCGCAGGAGGGGGCCAGATACGCAGTATTTT
TRBV28	NA	TRBJ2-1	TRBD1	CASSFPRTGPYNEQFF	TGTGCCAGCAGTTTCCCTCGGACAGGGCCCTACAATGAGCAGTTCTTC
TRBV27	NA	TRBJ2-7	TRBD1	CASLRGHYEQYF	TGTGCCAGCCTAAGGGGGCACTACGAGCAGTACTTC
TRBV20-1	few	TRBJ2-1	TRBD2	CSARLGGTTVNEQFF	TGCAGTGCTAGATTGGGAGGGACTACCGTCAATGAGCAGTTCTTC
TRBV2	few	TRBJ1-1	NA	CASSEMSGVAFF	TGTGCCAGCAGTGAAATGTCGGGGGTAGCTTTCTTT
TRBV7-8	NA	TRBJ1-2	TRBD1	CASSLAAGTVGYGYTF	TGTGCCAGCAGCTTAGCAGCCGGGACAGTAGGCTATGGCTACACCTTC
TRBV20-1	NA	TRBJ2-3	NA	CSAGGTVGDTQYF	TGCAGTGCTGGCGGTACGGTCGGGGATACGCAGTATTTT
TRBV7-6	NA	TRBJ2-5	NA	CASSLAWEETQYF	TGTGCCAGCAGCTTAGCGTGGGAAGAGACCCAGTACTTC
TRBV7-6	NA	TRBJ1-6	TRBD1	CASSPTGIRSSYNSPLHF	TGTGCCAGCAGCCCGACAGGGATTCGGAGCTCCTATAATTCACCCCTCCACTTT
TRBV20-1	NA	TRBJ2-1	NA	CSASAGGWDSQFF	TGCAGTGCTAGTGCAGGCGGGTGGGACTCGCAGTTCTTC
TRBV20-1	few	TRBJ2-2	TRBD2	CSASRAGLNTGELFF	TGCAGTGCTAGCCGAGCGGGATTGAACACCGGGGAGCTGTTTTTT
TRBV6-1	few	TRBJ2-3	TRBD1	CASSEGQGFTDTQYF	TGTGCCAGCAGTGAAGGACAGGGGTTTACAGATACGCAGTATTTT
TRBV20-1	NA	TRBJ2-5	TRBD2	CSAPAGLKTQYF	TGCAGTGCTCCAGCGGGACTCAAGACCCAGTACTTC
TRBV4-2	NA	TRBJ1-2	NA	CASSQEGITGYTF	TGTGCCAGCAGCCAAGAAGGGATTACTGGCTACACCTTC
TRBV27	NA	TRBJ1-1	TRBD1	CASRGTAANTEAFF	TGTGCCAGCAGGGGGACAGCCGCGAACACTGAAGCTTTCTTT
TRBV4-2	few	TRBJ2-5	TRBD2	CASSQEGLAGGIGAETQYF	TGTGCCAGCAGCCAAGAAGGGCTAGCGGGAGGGATAGGGGCAGAGACCCAGTACTTC
TRBV6-1	medium-sized	TRBJ1-6	NA	CASNTAGNNSPLHF	TGTGCCAGTAATACCGCCGGGAATAATTCACCCCTCCACTTT
TRBV7-2	few	TRBJ2-3	NA	CASSLMQASTDTQYF	TGTGCCAGCAGCTTAATGCAGGCAAGCACAGATACGCAGTATTTT
TRBV20-1	few	TRBJ2-5	NA	CSAYRDLETQYF	TGCAGTGCTTACCGGGACTTAGAGACCCAGTACTTC
TRBV29-1	NA	TRBJ2-5	NA	CSVDLERDIGETQYF	TGCAGCGTTGACCTCGAACGGGACATCGGGGAGACCCAGTACTTC
TRBV6-1	few	TRBJ2-7	TRBD1	CASSGGQEQYF	TGTGCCAGCAGTGGGGGACAGGAGCAGTACTTC
TRBV7-2	NA	TRBJ2-3	TRBD2	CASSKGLAGVSRVVQYF	TGTGCCAGCAGCAAAGGACTAGCGGGAGTCTCCCGGGTTGTGCAGTATTTT
TRBV7-3	NA	TRBJ2-2	NA	CASSLGAGSGELFF	TGTGCCAGCAGCTTAGGGGCGGGTTCCGGGGAGCTGTTTTTT
TRBV20-1	NA	TRBJ2-7	NA	CSAVRDAYEQYF	TGCAGTGCGGTCCGGGACGCCTACGAGCAGTACTTC
TRBV7-9	medium-sized	TRBJ2-5	TRBD2	CASSLLAGEETQYF	TGTGCCAGCAGCTTACTAGCGGGGGAAGAGACCCAGTACTTC